The 8 T cell receptor beta chains in this list originate from one sample, sequenced in a study of T cells in women clearing cervical HPV infection. Method: immunoSEQ multiplex PCR; TCRdb's copy keeps in-frame clones and lacks some. The table gives around 30,000 clones; the top ten clones make up approximately 3% of it. The source material was blood buffy coat. These receptors all stem from a woman between 18 and 75 years old with a cervical HPV16 infection that either progressed to CIN3+ or cleared (not recorded which).

As regards this clone: Sequencing ends 3 residues short of the CDR3 end; the germline J gene provides the rest. The chain uses TRBV14 and TRBJ1-1, with D perhaps matching TRBD1 (5 bases). V lost 5 bases to trimming and J lost 5 bases, with 15 bases between them. The CDR3 has 14 residues. Germline V gene data show CDR1 as SGHDN and CDR2 as FVKESK. The DNA read from the CDR3 is TGTGCCAGCAGCACCAAACGACAGACGACTGAA. Amino acids: CASSTKRQTTE. In full, the CDR3 is CASSTKRQTTEAFF.

To note about this clone: The CDR3 goes on 3 residues after the read ends, and that part is filled in from the germline J gene. The V and J genes are TRBV7-6 and TRBJ2-7; D perhaps matches TRBD2 (6 bases). The CDR3 spans 14 residues. Trimming shortened V by 1 base and J by 5 bases, and 12 bases separated the two germline ends. Germline V gene sequence: CDR1 SGHVS, CDR2 FNYEAQ. CDR3 amino acids: CASSLGVGGDEQYF. Partial CDR3 DNA: TGTGCCAGCAGCTTAGGAGTCGGAGGGGACGAG. Complete variable domain (other parts from reference TRBV7-6 and TRBJ2-7): GAGVSQSPRYKVTKRGQDVALRCDPISGHVSLYWYRQALGQGPEFLTYFNYEAQQDKSGLPNDRFSAERPEGSISTLTIQRTEQRDSAMYRCASSLGVGGDEQYFGPGTRLTVT.

Comments on this clone: The read ends 3 residues shy of where the CDR3 ends; the end is completed using the germline J gene. The chain joins TRBV9 to TRBJ2-1; D may be TRBD2 (5 bases). Germline V gene data show CDR1 as SGDLS and CDR2 as YYNGEE. This CDR3 contains 16 residues. V was trimmed by 0 bases and J by 7 bases, leaving 17 bases between them. CDR3 loop: CASSVGLAGYNNEQFF. The part of the CDR3 DNA that was read is TGTGCCAGCAGCGTAGGACTGGCGGGTTACAATAATGAG.

This clone is called medium-sized (0.01 to 0.1%) based on its frequency. The read ends 3 residues before the CDR3 terminus; that terminus is restored from the germline J gene. This chain uses TRBV20-1 with TRBJ2-3; D is possibly TRBD1 (6 bases). Germline lookup yields CDR1 DFQATT and CDR2 SNEGSKA (reference sequence). The V end lost 1 base, the J end lost 1 base, and 15 bases lay between the germline ends. This CDR3 has 16 residues. CDR3 in amino acids: CSARARGGLRTDTQYF. The DNA read from the CDR3 is TGCAGTGCTAGAGCCCGAGGGGGTTTGCGCACAGATACG.

Notes on this clone: The read is 3 residues too short to cover the CDR3 end, so that end is filled in from the germline J gene. The chain recombines TRBV20-1 with TRBJ2-2; 7 bases are a match to TRBD2. CDR3 size: 14 residues. The V and J ends lost 5 bases and 0 bases, in that order; junction bases with no gene match: 3. The germline V gene has CDR1 DFQATT and CDR2 SNEGSKA (reference sequence). The CDR3 sequence is CSARDYSNTGELFF. The sequenced CDR3 bases are TGCAGTGCTCGGGACTACTCGAACACCGGGGAG.

Turning to this clone: The CDR3 end lies 3 residues beyond the end of the read and is filled in from the germline J gene. The chain is built from TRBV7-9 and TRBJ1-2; weak D call: TRBD1 (5 bases). Germline-derived CDR1 and CDR2 are SEHNR and FQNEAQ (reference sequence). The CDR3 contains 12 residues. CDR3 amino acids: CASSFLWGDYTF. Incomplete CDR3 DNA: TGTGCCAGCAGCTTTCTATGGGGGGAC.

Its frequency marks this clone as medium-sized (0.01 to 0.1%). The CDR3 goes on 3 residues after the read ends, and that part is filled in from the germline J gene. The chain joins TRBV10-3 to TRBJ2-7; TRBD2 matches 10 bases. Trimming cost V 3 bases and J 0 bases; bases outside gene matches: 8. The length of the CDR3 is 17 residues. Germline lookup yields CDR1 ENHRY and CDR2 SYGVKD. CDR3 protein: CAISESGTSALSYEQYF. CDR3 DNA, as far as it was read: TGTGCCATCAGTGAATCGGGGACTAGCGCCCTCTCCTACGAG.

Points on this clone: The read finishes 3 residues shy of the CDR3 end, and the germline J gene is used to complete it. The chain combines TRBV30 with TRBJ2-1; D not resolved. CDR3 length: 10 amino acids. Germline loops: CDR1 GTSNPN, CDR2 SVGIG (reference sequence). The V end lost 3 bases, the J end lost 9 bases, and 6 bases lay between the germline ends. The sequenced CDR3 bases are TGTGCCTGGAGCAAGGGTGAG. Its translation: CAWSKGE. The entire CDR3 sequence reads CAWSKGEQFF.